Shown below are 2 T cell receptor beta chains from a single sample sequenced in a study of T cell repertoires in cytomegalovirus infection. No antigen has been identified for these receptors. TCRdb used MiXCR to reprocess the reads, holding one entry per CDR3 protein. The table lists fewer than 1,000,000 distinct CDR3 sequences, approximately 31% of them singletons. The input for sequencing was cultured CD8+ T cells from PBMCs, taken from culture after CMV antigen stimulation. The receptors stem from a human donor in good health (CMV status not recorded). Some clones in this sample may be carry-over from other donors' samples.

In its sample, this clonotype was seen many times. The V and J genes are TRBV7-3 and TRBJ1-1; TRBD1 aligns across 8 bases. The CDR3 has 15 residues. CDR1 is SGHTA, CDR2 FQGTGA, per germline. After removal of 5 bases from V and 4 bases from J, the junction contained 9 bases not matched to a gene. The CDR3 spells CASSPGQGWITEAFF. The CDR3 nucleotides read TGTGCCAGCAGCCCCGGACAGGGTTGGATCACTGAAGCTTTCTTT.

About this clonotype: This may come from a read error, since a much larger clone is one base off. The chain links TRBV7-8 to TRBJ2-1, with D uncertain. Germline CDR1 SGHVS, CDR2 FQNEAQ. This CDR3 has 12 residues. This CDR3 is CVSSKQVNEQFF. Here the CDR3 DNA reads TGTGTCAGCAGCAAGCAGGTTAATGAGCAGTTCTTC.